This T cell receptor (beta chain) was recovered during a study of response to subunit inactivated influenza vaccine (dated by TCRdb to the late 2010s). Looking at the study overall: Deep quantitative profiling of the T cell receptor repertoire was used in the study to follow responses to a trivalent subunit inactivated influenza vaccine.

Summary of the overall study and its limitations: The authors proposed that each seasonal influenza vaccination may bring in only a limited number of new T cells.

Library preparation was by RT-PCR. Sequencing was carried out with an Illumina HiSeq 2500. In TCRdb, the public reads were trimmed at Q25 with fastp and aligned with MiXCR, with productive beta chains retained. Each entry merges the rows of one CDR3 protein and shows their most common DNA and genes. For this sample there are 500,000 to 600,000 distinct CDR3 sequences; about 10% appear just once. The biggest ten clones account for roughly 11% of the sample. This clonotype occurred a few times. It has no known antigen specificity. No base quality values were provided; no much bigger clone lies one nucleotide off. Via the germline V gene, CDR1 is SGHTA and CDR2 FQGNSA. V and J are trimmed by 2 bases and 6 bases, and the gene matches miss 5 bases of the junction. The CDR3 covers 16 residues, taking in both the cysteine and the phenylalanine. Only CDR3 DNA is held: 48 bases, read in frame from base 1. Separately, the same data were catalogued under a study of T cells expressing NK-cell markers. The second study reports: TCR beta cDNA libraries were made by 5'RACE template switching that added a universal primer site and unique molecular identifiers. Three sorted T-cell subsets (CD3+CD56+NKG2C+, CD3+CD56+NKG2C- and CD3+CD56-NKG2C+) from fewer than 10 donors had their TCR beta-chain repertoires profiled. Among the eight sequenced donors, only one was HCMV-seronegative, while the other seven were HCMV-seropositive. In several experiments an anti-gammadeltaTCR antibody was added to restrict sorting to alphabetaTCR-expressing T cells. In six donors, the dominant CD3+CD56+NKG2C+ clonotypes ranked among the top 10 CD8+ clonotypes, making up roughly 1.0-7.0% of CD8+ T cells. Those dominant clonotypes were again the most abundant among CD3+CD56-NKG2C+ cells in a few donors, at roughly 25-60.1%. Whether the expanded NKG2C-expressing T cell clones were specific for HCMV antigens was left unclear. The study sequenced eight donors, all healthy volunteers chosen at random: three men and five women. A commercial ELISA kit detecting HCMV-specific IgG in serum was used to determine HCMV serostatus. Peripheral blood mononuclear cells were isolated from blood by Ficoll density gradient centrifugation. For about 6 donors, unsorted PBMC were also used to sequence bulk peripheral blood T-cell repertoires. Priming for cDNA synthesis came from the TCR beta constant segment, and two successive PCR amplification steps followed. Sequencing of the libraries produced 2 x 150 bp reads on Illumina HiSeq 2000/2500, MiSeq or NextSeq. Reads were demultiplexed and grouped by UMI with MIGEC, and clonotypes were assembled and quantified with MiTCR. To exclude erroneous sequences, any TCR cDNA sequence not supported by at least two reads was discarded. The tcR package was used for downstream repertoire analysis, and clonotypes were matched across fractions by CDR3 nucleotide sequence plus V segment. Antigen specificity was annotated against VDJdb with VDJmatch, allowing one amino acid substitution in CDR3.

Here the sequenced sample was PBMCs from blood, taken on the day of vaccination. This receptor was identified in a man aged 45-60 years who received an inactivated influenza vaccine. Donor details come from another sample of the same person, matched by shared clones. The chain uses TRBV7-2 and TRBJ2-2; 11 middle bases align to TRBD2. DNA sequence: TGTGCCAGCAGCTTATTTAGCGGGGGGGCACCCGGGGAGCTGTTTTTT. Its amino acids are CASSLFSGGAPGELFF.